A single sample gave rise to the 13 T cell receptor beta chains below, sequenced in a study of human T cells and chemical hapten exposure. Time point: pre-sensitization, week 0. Specified treatment: therapeutic diphenylcyclopropenone sensitization with weekly scalp DPC. TCRdb processed the RACE reads anew with MiXCR; each CDR3 protein has one entry. The sample records 85,000 to 120,000 distinct CDR3 sequences, 12% being singletons. Sequenced material: whole blood, taken in connection with sensitization to the hapten diphenylcyclopropenone (DPC). The receptors were sampled from a woman aged 45-60 years with alopecia areata. Some clones in this sample may be carry-over from other donors' samples.

In its sample, this clonotype was seen a few times. The genes are TRBV12-2 and TRBJ2-7; the table's TRBD2 call for D was not verified on the DNA. TRBV12-2 is termed a pseudogene. This CDR3 is built from 17 residues. The CDR3 sequence: CASRLALLKSGSYEQYF. The CDR3 bases are TGTGCAAGTCGCTTAGCGCTGCTTAAAAGCGGGAGTTACGAGCAGTACTTC.

This clonotype has a count of ten or more. The chain couples TRBV3-1 to TRBJ2-5, with D perhaps assigned TRBD1 or TRBD2 (5 bases each). This CDR3 region has 14 residues. Germline V gene data show CDR1 as LGHDT and CDR2 as YNNKEL (reference sequence). Trimming took 4 bases from V and 2 from J, leaving 11 bases between them. This CDR3 reads CASSRRDGQETQYF. Written as DNA, the CDR3 is TGTGCCAGCAGCCGACGGGACGGACAAGAGACCCAGTACTTC.

This clonotype was recorded at least ten times. The V call is TRBV7-9, the J call TRBJ2-2, with a possible D match to TRBD1 (6 bases). V was trimmed by 2 bases and J by 8 bases, leaving 15 bases between them. CDR3 length equals 15 residues. From germline, CDR1 is SEHNR and CDR2 FQNEAQ (reference sequence). The chain's CDR3 is CASSLSDSELGELFF. CDR3 DNA sequence: TGTGCCAGCAGCTTATCGGACAGCGAGTTGGGGGAGCTGTTTTTT.

This clonotype has only a few counts. CDR3 sequence: CASSLNGRQHHSPLHF. The CDR3 nucleotides read TGTGCCAGCAGCTTAAATGGTCGACAGCATCATTCACCCCTCCACTTT. J is TRBJ1-6 and V is TRBV11-1, with D possibly TRBD1 on 5 matching bases. Germline V gene sequence: CDR1 SGHAT, CDR2 FQDESV (reference sequence). The CDR3 runs to 16 residues. V gave up 2 bases and J gave up 8 bases, with 16 bases separating them.

This sequence joins TRBV4-3 and TRBJ2-3, with D maybe TRBD2 (5 bases). The germline gives CDR1 LGHNA, CDR2 YSLEER. V lost 0 bases, J lost 6 bases, and 16 bases lay in between. CDR3 length equals 16 residues. Here the CDR3 reads CASSQDPRAEVDTQYF. CDR3 DNA: TGCGCCAGCAGCCAAGATCCACGTGCGGAGGTGGATACGCAGTATTTT.

This clonotype was observed a few times. At one of its ends the junction is not consistent with the germline gene, which may arise from a read error. The V gene is TRBV6-2 or TRBV6-3, the J gene TRBJ1-6, with TRBD1 matching 7 bases. This CDR3 has 14 residues. CDR1 is MNHEY, CDR2 SVGEGT, per germline. The CDR3 DNA sequence: TGTGCCAGCAGAACCTCGACAGGGAATTTACCCCTCCACTTT. Protein: CASRTSTGNLPLHF.

The chain links TRBV6-2 or TRBV6-3 to TRBJ1-5; D uncertain. Looked up from germline, CDR1 is MNHEY and CDR2 is SVGEGT. This CDR3 is built from 13 residues. Trimming removed 3 bases at V and 6 bases at J, with 9 bases between. CDR3 in DNA: TGTGCCAGCAGTTATCAGCCTTCTCAGCCCCAGCATTTT. Its translation: CASSYQPSQPQHF.

This clonotype was found many times. The rearrangement joins TRBV29-1 to TRBJ2-3, with D uncertain. The CDR3 extends over 12 amino acids. Germline V lookup: CDR1 SQVTM, CDR2 ANQGSEA. Deletions cut 8 bases from V and 4 bases from J, with 13 bases between. The CDR3 here is CSLEGQSDTQYF. CDR3 sequence (DNA): TGCAGCCTGGAAGGGCAATCAGATACGCAGTATTTT.

This clonotype was counted a few times. The gene calls are TRBV9 and TRBJ1-1; D remains unclear. This CDR3 is 13 amino acids long. The germline V gene has CDR1 SGDLS and CDR2 YYNGEE. V lost 0 bases and J 3 bases, leaving 6 bases between the germline ends. The CDR3 DNA sequence: TGTGCCAGCAGCGTAGCCCCCGACACTGAAGCTTTCTTT. This codes for CASSVAPDTEAFF.

As concerns this clonotype: Since a much larger clone is just one base distant, this may be a read error. V is TRBV7-2 and J is TRBJ2-4; D unresolved. V was pared by 5 bases and J by 3 bases, with 11 bases between. CDR3 length: 14 residues. Germline V CDR1 and CDR2: SGHTA, FQGNSA. CDR3 sequence: CASSHADGKNIQYF. The DNA of the CDR3 is TGTGCCAGCAGCCACGCTGACGGCAAAAACATTCAGTACTTC.

The gene calls are TRBV6-1 and TRBJ2-3; tentatively, D is TRBD2 (6 bases). The germline CDR1 and CDR2 sequences are MNHNS and SASEGT. With 3 bases removed from V and 1 base from J, the gap between germline ends came to 11 bases. The CDR3 is 15 residues long. The CDR3 spells CASSEGRDRTDTQYF. The CDR3 DNA follows: TGTGCCAGCAGTGAGGGGCGGGATCGCACAGATACGCAGTATTTT.

This clonotype came up many times. V is TRBV5-6 and J is TRBJ2-1; D may be TRBD2 (5 bases). The germline V and J ends were trimmed by 4 bases and 8 bases, with 19 bases remaining between them. The CDR3 spans 15 residues. From germline, CDR1 is SGHDT and CDR2 YYEEEE. CDR3 loop: CASSPPGGWHHEQFF. The CDR3 region has the DNA TGTGCCAGCAGCCCCCCTGGCGGGTGGCACCATGAGCAGTTCTTC.

The table lists this clonotype with a few counts. The chain uses TRBV7-2 and TRBJ1-1; D remains unclear. The CDR3 length is 14 residues. V lost 5 bases, J lost 0 bases, and 10 bases lay in between. Germline loops: CDR1 SGHTA, CDR2 FQGNSA. The CDR3 DNA reads as TGTGCCAGCAGCCTACGGTCAATGAACACTGAAGCTTTCTTT. It is translated as CASSLRSMNTEAFF. Full variable domain (outside the CDR3, taken from reference TRBV7-2 and TRBJ1-1): GAGVSQSPSNKVTEKGKDVELRCDPISGHTALYWYRQSLGQGLEFLIYFQGNSAPDKSGLPSDRFSAERTGGSVSTLTIQRTQQEDSAVYLCASSLRSMNTEAFFGQGTRLTVV.